This TCR beta chain was profiled in a study of T cell clonotyping in hematopoietic cell transplantation. Sequencing used immunoSEQ multiplex PCR; TCRdb keeps in-frame clones, though not all of them. The sample includes 65,000 to 80,000 clones, about 96% of them seen just once. Described time point: recipient sample about 28 days before transplant, after cytoreduction. Comment on this clone: Its antigen remains unknown. Other nucleotide sequences from this sample produce the same CDR3.

This CDR3 is 15 amino acids long. V shed 3 bases and J shed 1 base, with 12 bases lying between them. Germline V gives CDR1 MNHEY, CDR2 SVGAGI. Study results and caveats: At the given depth, recipient repertoires were over 95% de novo clonotypes. Higher Inverse Simpson Index values in graft donor and pretransplant recipient predicted broader posttransplant TCR diversity.

This chain uses TRBV6-5 with TRBJ1-1; D is perhaps TRBD1 (6 bases). The clonotype comes from a woman aged 45-60 years with acute myeloid leukemia. Some clones in this sample may be carry-over from other donors' samples. The sample consisted of peripheral blood mononuclear cells, taken before stem cell transplant. This CDR3 reads CASSYSPGQNTEAFF. CDR3 nucleotide sequence: TGTGCCAGCAGTTATTCTCCGGGACAGAACACTGAAGCTTTCTTT.